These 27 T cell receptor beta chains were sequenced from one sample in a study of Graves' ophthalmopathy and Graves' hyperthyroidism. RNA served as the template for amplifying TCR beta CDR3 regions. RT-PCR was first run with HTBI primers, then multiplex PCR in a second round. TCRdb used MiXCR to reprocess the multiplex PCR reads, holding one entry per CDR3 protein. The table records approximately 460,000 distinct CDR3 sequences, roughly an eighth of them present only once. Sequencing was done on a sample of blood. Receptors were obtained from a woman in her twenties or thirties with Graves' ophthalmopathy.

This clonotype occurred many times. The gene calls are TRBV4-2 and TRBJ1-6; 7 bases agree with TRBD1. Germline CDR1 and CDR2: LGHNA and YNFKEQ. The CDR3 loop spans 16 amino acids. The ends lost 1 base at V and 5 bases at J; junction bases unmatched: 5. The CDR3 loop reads CASSQVGQPNNSPLHF. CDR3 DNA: TGTGCCAGCAGCCAAGTGGGACAGCCGAATAATTCACCCCTCCACTTT.

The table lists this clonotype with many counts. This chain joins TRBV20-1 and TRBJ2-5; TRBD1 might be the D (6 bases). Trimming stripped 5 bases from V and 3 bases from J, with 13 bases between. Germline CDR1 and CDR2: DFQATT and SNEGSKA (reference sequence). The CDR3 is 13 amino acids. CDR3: CSAQDSGEETQYF. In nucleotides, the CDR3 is TGCAGTGCTCAAGATTCAGGGGAAGAGACCCAGTACTTC.

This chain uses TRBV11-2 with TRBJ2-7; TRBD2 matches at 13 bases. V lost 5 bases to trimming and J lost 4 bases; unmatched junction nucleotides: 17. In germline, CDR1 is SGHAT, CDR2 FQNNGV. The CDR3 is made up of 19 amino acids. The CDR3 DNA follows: TGTGCCAGCAGCAAGGGACTAGCGGGACTCCCTTTTCATCTTTACGAGCAGTACTTC. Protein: CASSKGLAGLPFHLYEQYF.

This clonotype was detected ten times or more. CDR3 protein: CASSPLGPGYSNQPQHF. In DNA form, the CDR3 reads TGTGCCAGCAGCCCCTTAGGGCCCGGTTATAGCAATCAGCCCCAGCATTTT. The rearrangement links TRBV28 to TRBJ1-5; D is undetermined. V lost 6 bases, J lost 0 bases, and 18 bases lay in between. The CDR3 has 17 amino acids. Germline CDR1 reads MDHEN; CDR2 reads SYDVKM.

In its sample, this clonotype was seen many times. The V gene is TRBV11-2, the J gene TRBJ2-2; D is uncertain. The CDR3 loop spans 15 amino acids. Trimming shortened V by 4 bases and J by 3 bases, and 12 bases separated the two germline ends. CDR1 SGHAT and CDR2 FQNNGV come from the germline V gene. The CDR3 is CASSSHLAYTGELFF. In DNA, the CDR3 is TGTGCCAGCAGCTCCCACCTGGCATACACCGGGGAGCTGTTTTTT.

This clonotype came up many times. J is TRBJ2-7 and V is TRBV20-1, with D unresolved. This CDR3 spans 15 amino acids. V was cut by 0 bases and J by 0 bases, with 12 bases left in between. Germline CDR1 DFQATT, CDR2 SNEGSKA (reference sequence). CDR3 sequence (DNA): TGCAGTGCTAGAGATAGATGGGAAGACTCCTACGAGCAGTACTTC. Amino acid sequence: CSARDRWEDSYEQYF.

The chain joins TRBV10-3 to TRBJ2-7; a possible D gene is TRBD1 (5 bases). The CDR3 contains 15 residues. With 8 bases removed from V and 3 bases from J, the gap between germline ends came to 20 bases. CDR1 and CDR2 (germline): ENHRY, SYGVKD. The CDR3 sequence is CAISRPSVGVYEQYF. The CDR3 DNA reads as TGTGCCATCTCACGCCCGTCTGTAGGGGTCTACGAGCAGTACTTC.

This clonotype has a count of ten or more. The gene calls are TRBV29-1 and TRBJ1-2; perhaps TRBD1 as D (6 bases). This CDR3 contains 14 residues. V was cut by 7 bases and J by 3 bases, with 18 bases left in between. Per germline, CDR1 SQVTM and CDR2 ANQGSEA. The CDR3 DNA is TGCAGCGACGGACCGGGACACCACGACTATGGCTACACCTTC. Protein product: CSDGPGHHDYGYTF.

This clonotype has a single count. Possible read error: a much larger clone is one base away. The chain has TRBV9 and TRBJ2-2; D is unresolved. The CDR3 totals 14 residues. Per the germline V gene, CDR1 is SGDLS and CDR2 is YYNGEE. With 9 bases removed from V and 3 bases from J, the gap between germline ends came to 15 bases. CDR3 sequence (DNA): TGTGCCATCAGTGTCAATATCGACACCGGGGAGCTGTTTTTT. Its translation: CAISVNIDTGELFF.

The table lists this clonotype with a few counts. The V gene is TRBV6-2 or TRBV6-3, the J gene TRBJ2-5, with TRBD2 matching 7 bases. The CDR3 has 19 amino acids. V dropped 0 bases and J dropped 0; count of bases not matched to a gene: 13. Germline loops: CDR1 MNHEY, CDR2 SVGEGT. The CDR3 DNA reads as TGTGCCAGCAGTTACTCGGTCCTAGGGCTAGCGGAGAACCAAGAGACCCAGTACTTC. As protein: CASSYSVLGLAENQETQYF.

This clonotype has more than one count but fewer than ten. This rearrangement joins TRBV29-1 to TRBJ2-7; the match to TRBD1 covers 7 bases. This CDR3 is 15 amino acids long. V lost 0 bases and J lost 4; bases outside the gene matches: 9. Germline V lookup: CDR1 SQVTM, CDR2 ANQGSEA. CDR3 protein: CSVEEVPGGSYEQYF. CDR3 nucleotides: TGCAGCGTTGAAGAAGTGCCAGGGGGATCGTACGAGCAGTACTTC.

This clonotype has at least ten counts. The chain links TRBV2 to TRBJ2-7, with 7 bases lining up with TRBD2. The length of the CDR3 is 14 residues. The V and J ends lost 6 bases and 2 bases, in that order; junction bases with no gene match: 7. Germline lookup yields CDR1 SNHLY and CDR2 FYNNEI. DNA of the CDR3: TGTGCCAGCAGCCAAAGAGCGGGGCCCTACGAGCAGTACTTC. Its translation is CASSQRAGPYEQYF. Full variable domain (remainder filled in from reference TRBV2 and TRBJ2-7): EPEVTQTPSHQVTQMGQEVILRCVPISNHLYFYWYRQILGQKVEFLVSFYNNEISEKSEIFDDQFSVERPDGSNFTLKIRSTKLEDSAMYFCASSQRAGPYEQYFGPGTRLTVT.

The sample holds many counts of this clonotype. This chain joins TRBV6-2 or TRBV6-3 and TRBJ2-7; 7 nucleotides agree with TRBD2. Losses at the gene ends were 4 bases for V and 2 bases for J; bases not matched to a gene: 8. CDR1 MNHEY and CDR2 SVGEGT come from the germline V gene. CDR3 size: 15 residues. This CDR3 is CASSSQRGSPYEQYF. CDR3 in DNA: TGTGCCAGCAGTTCCCAGCGGGGCTCCCCCTACGAGCAGTACTTC.

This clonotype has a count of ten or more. The CDR3 region has the DNA TGTGCCAGCAGTTCCTCGGGACAGGGATTATATGGCTACACCTTC. Translating it yields CASSSSGQGLYGYTF. The genes are TRBV27 and TRBJ1-2; 9 nucleotides align to TRBD1. The CDR3 totals 15 residues. In germline, CDR1 is MNHEY, CDR2 SMNVEV (reference sequence). Trimming removed 4 bases from V and 5 bases from J; junction bases left unmatched: 8.

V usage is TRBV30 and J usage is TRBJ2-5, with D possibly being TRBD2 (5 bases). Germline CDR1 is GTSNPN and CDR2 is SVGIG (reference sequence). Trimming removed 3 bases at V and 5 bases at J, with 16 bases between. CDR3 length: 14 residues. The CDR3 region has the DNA TGTGCCTGGAGCTCAGGACGGGATTGGGAGACCCAGTACTTC. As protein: CAWSSGRDWETQYF.

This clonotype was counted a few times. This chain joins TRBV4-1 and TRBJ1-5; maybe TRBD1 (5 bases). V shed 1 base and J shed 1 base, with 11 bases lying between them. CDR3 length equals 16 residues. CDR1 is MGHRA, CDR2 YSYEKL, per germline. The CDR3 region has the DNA TGCGCCAGCAGCCAAGTCTTTGGGGCCAGCAATCAGCCCCAGCATTTT. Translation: CASSQVFGASNQPQHF.

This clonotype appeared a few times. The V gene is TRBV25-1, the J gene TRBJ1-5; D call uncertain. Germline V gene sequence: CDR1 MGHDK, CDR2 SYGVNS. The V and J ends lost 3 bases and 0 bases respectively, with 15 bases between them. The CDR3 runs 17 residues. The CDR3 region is CASSESRTHDSNQPQHF. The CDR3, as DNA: TGTGCCAGCAGTGAGAGTAGGACCCATGATAGCAATCAGCCCCAGCATTTT.

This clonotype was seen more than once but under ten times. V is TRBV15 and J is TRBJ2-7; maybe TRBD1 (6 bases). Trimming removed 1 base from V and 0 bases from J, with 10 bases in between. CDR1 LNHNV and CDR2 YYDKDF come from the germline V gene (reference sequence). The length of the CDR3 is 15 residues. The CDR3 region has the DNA TGTGCCACCAGCAGAGTTGACAGGAGCTCCTACGAGCAGTACTTC. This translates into CATSRVDRSSYEQYF. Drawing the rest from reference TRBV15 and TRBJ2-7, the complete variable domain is DAMVIQNPRYQVTQFGKPVTLSCSQTLNHNVMYWYQQKSSQAPKLLFHYYDKDFNNEADTPDNFQSRRPNTSFCFLDIRSPGLGDTAMYLCATSRVDRSSYEQYFGPGTRLTVT.

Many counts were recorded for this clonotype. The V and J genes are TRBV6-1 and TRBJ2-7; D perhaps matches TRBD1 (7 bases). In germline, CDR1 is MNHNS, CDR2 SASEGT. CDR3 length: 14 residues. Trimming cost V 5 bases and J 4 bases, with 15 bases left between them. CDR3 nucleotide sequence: TGTGCCAGCAGTCAATCAGGGGGAGGTTACGAGCAGTACTTC. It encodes CASSQSGGGYEQYF.

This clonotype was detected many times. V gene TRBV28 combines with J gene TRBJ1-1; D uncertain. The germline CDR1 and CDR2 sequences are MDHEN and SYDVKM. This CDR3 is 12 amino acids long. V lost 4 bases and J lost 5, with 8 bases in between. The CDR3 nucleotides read TGTGCCAGCAGTTGGCTTGATACTGAAGCTTTCTTT. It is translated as CASSWLDTEAFF.

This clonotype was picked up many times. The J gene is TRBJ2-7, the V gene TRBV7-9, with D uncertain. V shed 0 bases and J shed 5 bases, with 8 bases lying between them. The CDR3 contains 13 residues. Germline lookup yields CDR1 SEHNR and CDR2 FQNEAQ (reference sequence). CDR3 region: CASSLAVFNEQYF. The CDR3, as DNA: TGTGCCAGCAGCTTAGCGGTATTTAACGAGCAGTACTTC.

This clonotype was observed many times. CDR3 DNA sequence: TGTGCCAGCAGCTTAGAGCAGGGAGGAGGGAACACTGAAGCTTTCTTT. Protein sequence: CASSLEQGGGNTEAFF. V gene TRBV13 combines with J gene TRBJ1-1, with D possibly TRBD1 on 5 matching bases. The length of the CDR3 is 16 residues. Trimming took off 1 base at V and 1 base at J, with 13 bases between the two ends. The germline gives CDR1 PRHDT, CDR2 FYEKMQ (reference sequence). The whole variable domain, remainder taken from reference TRBV13 and TRBJ1-1, is AAGVIQSPRHLIKEKRETATLKCYPIPRHDTVYWYQQGPGQDPQFLISFYEKMQSDKGSIPDRFSAQQFSDYHSELNMSSLELGDSALYFCASSLEQGGGNTEAFFGQGTRLTVV.

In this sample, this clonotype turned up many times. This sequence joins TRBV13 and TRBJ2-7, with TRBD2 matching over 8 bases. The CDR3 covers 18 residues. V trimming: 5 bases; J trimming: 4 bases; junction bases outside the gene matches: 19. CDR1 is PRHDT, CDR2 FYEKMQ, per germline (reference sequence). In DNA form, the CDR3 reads TGTGCCAGCAGCCGAGGTCTACGGCTCGGGACTAGATATTACGAGCAGTACTTC. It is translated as CASSRGLRLGTRYYEQYF.

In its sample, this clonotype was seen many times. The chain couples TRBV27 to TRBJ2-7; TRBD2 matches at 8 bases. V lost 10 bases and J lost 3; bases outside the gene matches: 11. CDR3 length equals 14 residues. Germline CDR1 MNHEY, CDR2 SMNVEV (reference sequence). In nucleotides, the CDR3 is TGTGCCACTACTCGGGTAGCGGGATACTACGAGCAGTACTTC. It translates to CATTRVAGYYEQYF.

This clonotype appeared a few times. CDR3 sequence reads: CASSPLGGGAPETQYF. The DNA of the CDR3 is TGTGCCAGCAGCCCGCTTGGCGGGGGGGCCCCAGAGACCCAGTACTTC. This chain uses TRBV6-1 with TRBJ2-5, with 9 bases identical to TRBD2. The germline gives CDR1 MNHNS, CDR2 SASEGT. The length of the CDR3 is 16 residues. The J segment lost 4 bases and the V segment lost 6 bases, leaving 12 bases of the junction unmatched.

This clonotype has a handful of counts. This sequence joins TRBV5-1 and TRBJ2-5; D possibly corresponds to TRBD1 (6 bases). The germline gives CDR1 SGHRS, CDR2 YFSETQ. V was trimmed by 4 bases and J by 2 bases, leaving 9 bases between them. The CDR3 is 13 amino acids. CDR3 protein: CASSNRGQETQYF. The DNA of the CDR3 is TGCGCCAGCAGCAATAGGGGGCAAGAGACCCAGTACTTC.

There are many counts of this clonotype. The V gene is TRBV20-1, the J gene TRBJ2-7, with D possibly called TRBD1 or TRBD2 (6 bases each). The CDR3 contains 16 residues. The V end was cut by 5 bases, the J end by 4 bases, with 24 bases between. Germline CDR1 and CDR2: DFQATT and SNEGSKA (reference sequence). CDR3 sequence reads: CSACPDRGGLRYEQYF. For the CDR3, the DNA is TGCAGTGCTTGTCCGGACCGTGGGGGGCTTCGGTACGAGCAGTACTTC.